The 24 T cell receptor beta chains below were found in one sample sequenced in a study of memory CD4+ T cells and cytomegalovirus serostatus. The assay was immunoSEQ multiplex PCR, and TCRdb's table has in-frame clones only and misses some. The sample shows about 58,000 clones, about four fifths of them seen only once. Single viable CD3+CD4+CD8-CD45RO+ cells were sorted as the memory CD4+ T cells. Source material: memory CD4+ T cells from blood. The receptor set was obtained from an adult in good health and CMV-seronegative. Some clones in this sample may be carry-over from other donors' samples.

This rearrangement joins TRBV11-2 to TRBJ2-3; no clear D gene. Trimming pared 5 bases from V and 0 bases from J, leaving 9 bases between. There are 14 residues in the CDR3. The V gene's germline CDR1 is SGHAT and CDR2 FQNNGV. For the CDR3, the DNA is TGTGCCAGCAGCCTCCGACAAAGCACAGATACGCAGTATTTT. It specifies CASSLRQSTDTQYF.

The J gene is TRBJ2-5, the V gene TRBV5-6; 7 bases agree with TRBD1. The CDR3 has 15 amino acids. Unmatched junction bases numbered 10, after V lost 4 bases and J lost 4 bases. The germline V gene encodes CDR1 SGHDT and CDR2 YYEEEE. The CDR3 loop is CASSPRTGSSETQYF. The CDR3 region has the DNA TGTGCCAGCAGCCCAAGGACAGGCTCTTCAGAGACCCAGTACTTC.

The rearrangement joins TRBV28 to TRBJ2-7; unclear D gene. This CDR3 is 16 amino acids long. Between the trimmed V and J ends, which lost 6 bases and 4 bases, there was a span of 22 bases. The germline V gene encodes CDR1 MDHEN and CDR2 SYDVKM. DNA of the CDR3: TGTGCCAGCAGCCCGAGTTTGGCTGTACGGATTTACGAGCAGTACTTC. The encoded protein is CASSPSLAVRIYEQYF.

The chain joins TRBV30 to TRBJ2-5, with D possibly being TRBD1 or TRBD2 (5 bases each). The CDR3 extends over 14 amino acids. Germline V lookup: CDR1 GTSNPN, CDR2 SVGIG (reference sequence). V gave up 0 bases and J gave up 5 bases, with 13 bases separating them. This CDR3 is CAWSVLGRIETQYF. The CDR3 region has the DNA TGTGCCTGGAGTGTACTGGGACGAATCGAGACCCAGTACTTC.

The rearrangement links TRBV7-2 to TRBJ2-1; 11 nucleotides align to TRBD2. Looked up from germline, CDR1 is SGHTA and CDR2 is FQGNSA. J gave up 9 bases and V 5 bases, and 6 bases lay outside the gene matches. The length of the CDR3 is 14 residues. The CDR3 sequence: CASSVTSGIGEQFF. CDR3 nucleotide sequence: TGTGCCAGCAGCGTGACTAGCGGGATTGGTGAGCAGTTCTTC.

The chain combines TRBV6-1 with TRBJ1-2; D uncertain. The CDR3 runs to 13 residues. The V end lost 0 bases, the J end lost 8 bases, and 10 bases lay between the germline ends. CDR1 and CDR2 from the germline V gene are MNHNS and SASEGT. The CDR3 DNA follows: TGTGCCAGCAGTGAAGCGAGCGATGGCGGCTACACCTTC. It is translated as CASSEASDGGYTF.

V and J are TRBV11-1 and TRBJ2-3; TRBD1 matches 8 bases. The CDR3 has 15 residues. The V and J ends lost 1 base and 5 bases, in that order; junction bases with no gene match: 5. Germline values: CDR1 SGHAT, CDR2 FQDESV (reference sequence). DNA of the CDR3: TGTGCCAGCAGCTTAGGCGCCAGGGGGCGAGATACGCAGTATTTT. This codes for CASSLGARGRDTQYF.

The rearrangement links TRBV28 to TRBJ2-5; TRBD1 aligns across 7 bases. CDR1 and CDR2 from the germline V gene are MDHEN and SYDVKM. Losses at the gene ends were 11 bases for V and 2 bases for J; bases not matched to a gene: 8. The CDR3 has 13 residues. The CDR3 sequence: CAVSEGAQETQYF. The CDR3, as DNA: TGTGCCGTCAGCGAGGGGGCACAAGAGACCCAGTACTTC.

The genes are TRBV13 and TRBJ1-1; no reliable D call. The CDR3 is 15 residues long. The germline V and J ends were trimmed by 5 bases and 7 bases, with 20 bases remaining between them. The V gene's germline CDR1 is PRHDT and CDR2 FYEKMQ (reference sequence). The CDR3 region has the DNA TGTGCCAGCAGCCTAGCTTATGAAGCACCGGATGAAGCTTTCTTT. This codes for CASSLAYEAPDEAFF.

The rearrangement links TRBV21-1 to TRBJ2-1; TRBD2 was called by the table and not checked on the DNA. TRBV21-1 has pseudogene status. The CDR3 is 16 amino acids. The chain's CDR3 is CASIKLGGDGVNEQFF. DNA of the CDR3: TGTGCCAGCATCAAGTTAGGGGGGGATGGGGTCAATGAGCAGTTCTTC.

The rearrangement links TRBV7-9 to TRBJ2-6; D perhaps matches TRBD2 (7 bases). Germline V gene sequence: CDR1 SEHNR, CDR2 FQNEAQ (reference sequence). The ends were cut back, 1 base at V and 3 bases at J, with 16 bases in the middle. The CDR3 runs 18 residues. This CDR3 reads CASSLGVRGGYGANVLTF. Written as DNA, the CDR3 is TGTGCCAGCAGCTTAGGTGTCAGGGGAGGGTATGGGGCCAACGTCCTGACTTTC.

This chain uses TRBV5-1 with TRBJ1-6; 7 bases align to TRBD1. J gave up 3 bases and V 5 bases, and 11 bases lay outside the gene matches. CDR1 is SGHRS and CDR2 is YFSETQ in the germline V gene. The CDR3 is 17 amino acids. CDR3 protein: CASSFVSGQNYNSPLHF. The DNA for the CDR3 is TGCGCCAGCAGTTTCGTTTCGGGACAGAACTATAATTCACCCCTCCACTTT.

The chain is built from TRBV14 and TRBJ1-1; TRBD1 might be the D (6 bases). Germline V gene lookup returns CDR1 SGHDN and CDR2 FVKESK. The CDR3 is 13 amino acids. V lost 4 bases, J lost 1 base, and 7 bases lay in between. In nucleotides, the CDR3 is TGTGCCAGCAGCCTGGGACAGAACACTGAAGCTTTCTTT. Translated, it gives CASSLGQNTEAFF.

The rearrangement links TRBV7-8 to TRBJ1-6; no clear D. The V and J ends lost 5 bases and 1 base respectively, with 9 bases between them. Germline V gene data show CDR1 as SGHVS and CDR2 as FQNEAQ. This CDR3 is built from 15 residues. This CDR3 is CASSPRSSYNSPLHF. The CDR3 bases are TGTGCCAGCAGCCCGCGTTCATCCTATAATTCACCCCTCCACTTT.

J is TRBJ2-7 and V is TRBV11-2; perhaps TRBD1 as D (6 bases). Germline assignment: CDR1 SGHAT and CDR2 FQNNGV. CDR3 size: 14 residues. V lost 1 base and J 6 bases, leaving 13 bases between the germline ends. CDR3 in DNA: TGTGCCAGCAGCTTAGTTCAGGGGTTAAGCGAGCAGTACTTC. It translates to CASSLVQGLSEQYF.

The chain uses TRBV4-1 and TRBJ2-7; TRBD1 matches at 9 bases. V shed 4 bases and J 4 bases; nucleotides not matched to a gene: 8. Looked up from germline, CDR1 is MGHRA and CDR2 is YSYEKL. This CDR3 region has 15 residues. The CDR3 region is CASSRLTGGLYEQYF. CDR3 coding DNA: TGCGCCAGCAGCCGTCTCACAGGGGGCTTGTACGAGCAGTACTTC.

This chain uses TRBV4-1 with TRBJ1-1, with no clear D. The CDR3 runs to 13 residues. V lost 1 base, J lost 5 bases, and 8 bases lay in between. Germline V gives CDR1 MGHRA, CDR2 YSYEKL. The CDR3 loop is CASSQGGWTEAFF. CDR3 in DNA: TGCGCCAGCAGCCAAGGGGGTTGGACTGAAGCTTTCTTT.

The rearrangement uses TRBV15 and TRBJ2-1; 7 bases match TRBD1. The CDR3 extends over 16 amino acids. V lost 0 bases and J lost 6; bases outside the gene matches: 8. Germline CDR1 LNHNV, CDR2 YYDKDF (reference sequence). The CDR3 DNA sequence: TGTGCCACCAGCAGAGATCTCGGGACAGACTCCAATGAGCAGTTCTTC. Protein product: CATSRDLGTDSNEQFF.

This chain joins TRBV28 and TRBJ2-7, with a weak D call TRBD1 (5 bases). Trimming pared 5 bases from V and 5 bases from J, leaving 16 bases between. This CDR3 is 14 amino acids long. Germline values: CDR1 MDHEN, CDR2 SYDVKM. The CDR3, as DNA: TGTGCCAGCAGTGATCCTGGGGCGCAGAACGAGCAGTACTTC. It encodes CASSDPGAQNEQYF.

Here the CDR3 reads CASKVTGENYSNQPQHF. As DNA, the CDR3 is TGTGCCAGTAAAGTTACGGGAGAAAATTATAGCAATCAGCCCCAGCATTTT. The gene calls are TRBV28 and TRBJ1-5, with no clear D. CDR3 length equals 17 residues. The V and J ends lost 9 bases and 0 bases respectively, with 21 bases between them. Germline V gene sequence: CDR1 MDHEN, CDR2 SYDVKM.

The CDR3 nucleotides read TGTGCCAGCAGCTCGAATAGCGGGACGACTGCCGGGGAGCTGTTTTTT. Residues: CASSSNSGTTAGELFF. This chain uses TRBV7-2 with TRBJ2-2; TRBD2 matches 8 bases. Germline CDR1 reads SGHTA; CDR2 reads FQGNSA. CDR3 length: 16 residues. J gave up 6 bases and V 4 bases, and 10 bases lay outside the gene matches.

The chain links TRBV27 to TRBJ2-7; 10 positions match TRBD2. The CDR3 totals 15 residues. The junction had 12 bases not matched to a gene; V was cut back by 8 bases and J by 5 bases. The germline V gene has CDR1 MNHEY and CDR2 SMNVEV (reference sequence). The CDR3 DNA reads TGTGCCAGCGGACCCCTAGGGGGGACTAGCGACGAGCAGTACTTC. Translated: CASGPLGGTSDEQYF.

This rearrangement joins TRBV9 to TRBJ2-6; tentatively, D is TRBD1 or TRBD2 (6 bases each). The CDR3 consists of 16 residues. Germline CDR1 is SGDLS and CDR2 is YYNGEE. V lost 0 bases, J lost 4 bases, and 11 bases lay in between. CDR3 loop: CASSVGGATGANVLTF. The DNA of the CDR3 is TGTGCCAGCAGCGTAGGGGGGGCAACCGGGGCCAACGTCCTGACTTTC. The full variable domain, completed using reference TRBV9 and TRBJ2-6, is DSGVTQTPKHLITATGQRVTLRCSPRSGDLSVYWYQQSLDQGLQFLIQYYNGEERAKGNILERFSAQQFPDLHSELNLSSLELGDSALYFCASSVGGATGANVLTFGAGSRLTVL.

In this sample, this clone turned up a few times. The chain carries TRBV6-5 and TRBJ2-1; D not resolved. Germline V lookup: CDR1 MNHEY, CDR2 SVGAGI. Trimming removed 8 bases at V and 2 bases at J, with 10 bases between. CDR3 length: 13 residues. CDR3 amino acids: CASRRIAYNEQFF. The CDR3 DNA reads TGTGCCAGCCGCAGGATAGCCTACAATGAGCAGTTCTTC.